The entry below gives a single T cell receptor beta chain sequence along with its context. Its ends do not fully match the called genes, so a read error is possible. Healthy donors had no documented immune events, such as infections, while sampled. The source of the sample is a study of identifying expanded T cells in peripheral blood. Here immunoSEQ multiplex PCR was the method, and the copy in TCRdb shows in-frame clones only, minus some. This table has 100,000 or so clones, 88% appearing once. Germline assignment: CDR1 SEHNR and CDR2 FQNEAQ (reference sequence). The CDR3 is 9 amino acids. The receptor was isolated from a person aged 18 to 69 in good health. The sample consisted of blood. The chain is built from TRBV7-9 and TRBJ2-7; no clear D. Here the CDR3 reads CASSPLTRF. CDR3 DNA: TGTGCCAGCAGCCCCCTCACTCGATTC.